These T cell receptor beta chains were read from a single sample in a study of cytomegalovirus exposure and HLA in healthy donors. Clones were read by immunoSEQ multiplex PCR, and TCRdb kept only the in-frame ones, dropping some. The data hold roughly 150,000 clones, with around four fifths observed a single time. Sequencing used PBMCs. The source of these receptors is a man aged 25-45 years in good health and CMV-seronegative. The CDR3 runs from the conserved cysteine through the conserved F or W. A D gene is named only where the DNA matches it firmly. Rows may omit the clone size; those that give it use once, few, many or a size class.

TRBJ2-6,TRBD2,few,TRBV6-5,CASCLAAWGANVLTF,TGTGCCAGCTGCCTAGCGGCCTGGGGGGCCAACGTCCTGACTTTC
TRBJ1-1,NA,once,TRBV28,CASSPTPYGRGTEAFF,TGTGCCAGCAGTCCTACCCCCTACGGCAGGGGAACAGAAGCTTTCTTT
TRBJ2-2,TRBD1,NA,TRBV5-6,CASSLGQGVVTGELFF,TGTGCCAGCAGCCTTGGACAGGGGGTCGTCACCGGGGAGCTGTTTTTT
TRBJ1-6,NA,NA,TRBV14,CASSRVGPDSPLHF,TGTGCCAGCAGCCGGGTGGGGCCGGATTCACCCCTCCACTTT
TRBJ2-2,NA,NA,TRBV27,CASSLKGAGELFF,TGTGCCAGCAGTTTAAAGGGGGCCGGGGAGCTGTTTTTT
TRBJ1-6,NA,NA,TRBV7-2,CASSHREGNSPLHF,TGTGCCAGCAGCCACAGGGAGGGTAATTCACCCCTCCACTTT
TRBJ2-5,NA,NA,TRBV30,CAWSVTVSQETQYF,TGTGCCTGGAGTGTAACAGTCTCCCAAGAGACCCAGTACTTC
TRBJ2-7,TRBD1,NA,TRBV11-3,CASSPGQGKYEQYF,TGTGCCAGCAGCCCAGGACAGGGAAAATACGAGCAGTACTTC
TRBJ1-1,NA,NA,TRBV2,CASSDNRNTEAFF,TGTGCCAGCAGCGACAACAGGAACACTGAAGCTTTCTTT
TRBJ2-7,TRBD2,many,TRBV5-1,CASSDVLAGGSTYEQYF,TGCGCCAGCAGCGATGTATTAGCGGGGGGTAGCACCTACGAGCAGTACTTC
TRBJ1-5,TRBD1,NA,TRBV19,CASTKGKGQGVQPQHF,TGTGCCAGTACCAAAGGGAAGGGACAGGGGGTTCAGCCCCAGCATTTT
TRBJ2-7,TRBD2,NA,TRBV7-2,CASADPPAGEGEQYF,TGTGCCAGCGCAGATCCTCCCGCGGGAGAGGGCGAGCAGTACTTC
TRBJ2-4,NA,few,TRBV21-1,CASSKESGGHGNIQYF,TGTGCCAGCAGCAAAGAGTCGGGGGGACACGGAAACATTCAGTACTTC
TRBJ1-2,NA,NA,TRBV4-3,CASSPRRTALYGYTF,TGCGCCAGCAGCCCAAGGAGGACAGCCCTCTATGGCTACACCTTC
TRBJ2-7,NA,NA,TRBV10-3,CAISPSAGSYEQYF,TGTGCCATCAGCCCCAGTGCAGGGTCCTACGAGCAGTACTTC
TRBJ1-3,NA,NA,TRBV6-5,CASSYATSGNTIYF,TGTGCCAGCAGTTACGCCACTTCTGGAAACACCATATATTTT
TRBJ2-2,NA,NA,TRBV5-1,CASSVPGVNTGELFF,TGCGCCAGCAGTGTTCCAGGGGTGAACACCGGGGAGCTGTTTTTT
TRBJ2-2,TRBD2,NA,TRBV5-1,CASSTGLVFGELFF,TGCGCCAGCAGCACAGGACTAGTTTTCGGGGAGCTGTTTTTT
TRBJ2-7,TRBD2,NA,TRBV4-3,CASSLRRTSGGSYEQYF,TGCGCCAGCAGCCTACGACGGACTAGCGGGGGCTCCTACGAGCAGTACTTC
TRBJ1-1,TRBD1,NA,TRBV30,CAWTPGGNTEAFF,TGTGCCTGGACGCCAGGGGGGAACACTGAAGCTTTCTTT
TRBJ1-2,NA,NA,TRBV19,CASSAASYGYTF,TGTGCCAGTAGTGCGGCTTCCTATGGCTACACCTTC
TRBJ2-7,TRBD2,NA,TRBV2,CASSELAGVAGYEQYF,TGTGCCAGCAGTGAACTAGCGGGAGTCGCAGGGTACGAGCAGTACTTC
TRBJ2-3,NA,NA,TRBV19,CASSIQGADTQYF,TGTGCCAGTAGTATACAGGGCGCGGATACGCAGTATTTT
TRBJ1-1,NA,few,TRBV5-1,CASSLDGAEAFF,TGCGCCAGCAGCTTGGATGGAGCTGAAGCTTTCTTT
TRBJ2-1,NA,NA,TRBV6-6,CATNVGLRTYNEQFF,TGTGCCACCAATGTCGGACTCCGAACCTACAATGAGCAGTTCTTC
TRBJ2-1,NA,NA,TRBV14,CASSAGLHSEQFF,TGTGCCAGCAGTGCTGGACTACATTCGGAGCAGTTCTTC
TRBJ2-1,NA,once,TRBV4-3,CASSQDRGTAPFF,TGCGCCAGCAGCCAAGATCGCGGGACAGCGCCGTTCTTC
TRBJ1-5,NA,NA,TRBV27,CASRKQGFDQPQHF,TGTGCCAGCAGAAAACAGGGCTTTGATCAGCCCCAGCATTTT
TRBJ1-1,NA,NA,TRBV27,CASSLIHRQNTEAFF,TGTGCCAGCAGTCTTATCCACAGGCAGAACACTGAAGCTTTCTTT
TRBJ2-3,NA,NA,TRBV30,CAWSPGDTQYF,TGTGCCTGGAGTCCCGGAGATACGCAGTATTTT
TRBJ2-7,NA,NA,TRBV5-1,CASSSRRPPSGDEQYF,TGCGCCAGCAGCTCACGAAGACCACCCTCGGGGGACGAGCAGTACTTC
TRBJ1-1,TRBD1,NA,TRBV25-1,CASSDRGRMNTEAFF,TGTGCCAGCAGTGACAGGGGGCGGATGAACACTGAAGCTTTCTTT
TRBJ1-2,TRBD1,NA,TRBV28,CASRDLHRGSRGYTF,TGTGCCAGCAGAGACTTGCACAGGGGGTCGCGGGGCTACACCTTC
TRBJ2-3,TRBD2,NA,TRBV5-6,CASSGTSGGASTDTQYF,TGTGCCAGCAGCGGGACTAGCGGGGGGGCTAGCACAGATACGCAGTATTTT
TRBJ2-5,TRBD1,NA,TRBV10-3,CAISEGQGVGETQYF,TGTGCCATCAGTGAGGGACAGGGGGTCGGGGAGACCCAGTACTTC
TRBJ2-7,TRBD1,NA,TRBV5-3,CARSLGDRDQYYEQYF,TGTGCCAGAAGCTTGGGGGACAGGGATCAGTACTACGAGCAGTACTTC
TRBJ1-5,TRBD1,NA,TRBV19,CASSIGTGARQPQHF,TGTGCCAGTAGTATCGGGACAGGGGCGCGTCAGCCCCAGCATTTT
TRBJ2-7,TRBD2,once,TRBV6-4,CASSALAGVGVYEQYF,TGTGCCAGCAGTGCCCTAGCGGGAGTGGGGGTATACGAGCAGTACTTC
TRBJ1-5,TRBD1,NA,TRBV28,CASRTGGAGFNQPQHF,TGTGCCAGCAGAACAGGGGGCGCAGGTTTCAATCAGCCCCAGCATTTT
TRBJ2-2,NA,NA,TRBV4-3,CASSPDIGGVENTGELFF,TGCGCCAGCAGCCCCGACATAGGGGGGGTTGAGAACACCGGGGAGCTGTTTTTT
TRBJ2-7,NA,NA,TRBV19,CASSSTAFSYEQYF,TGTGCCAGTAGTTCGACAGCCTTCTCCTACGAGCAGTACTTC
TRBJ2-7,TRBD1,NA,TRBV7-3,CASSTGATYEQYF,TGTGCCAGCAGCACAGGGGCCACCTACGAGCAGTACTTC
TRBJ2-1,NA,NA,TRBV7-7,CASSLAVWSEQFF,TGTGCTAGCAGCTTAGCCGTTTGGAGTGAGCAGTTCTTC
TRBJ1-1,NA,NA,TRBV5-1,CASSSRVTISPAFF,TGCGCCAGCAGCTCCAGGGTGACGATATCTCCAGCTTTCTTT